This is a list of T cell receptor beta chains from one sample in a study of shared clonotypes between healthy human individuals. Sequencing was performed with immunoSEQ multiplex PCR; in TCRdb, only in-frame clones are kept and a portion is missing. The sample lists roughly 2.5 million clones, 85% to 95% occurring once. Sequencing input: naive CD4+ T cells sorted from blood. These receptors were taken from a man between 18 and 29 years old in good health. Each CDR3 is given with its conserved first and last residue. Each record gives: V gene, D gene, clone size, J gene, CDR3 protein, CDR3 DNA. The D gene is left open where the match is weak. Rows may omit the clone size; those that give it use once, few, many or a size class.

TRBV5-4	NA	once	TRBJ2-5	CASTLRDSQETQYF	TGTGCCAGCACCTTAAGAGACAGCCAAGAGACCCAGTACTTC
TRBV10-3	TRBD2	NA	TRBJ2-2	CAISGLASSGELFF	TGTGCCATCAGTGGACTAGCGTCTTCCGGGGAGCTGTTTTTT
TRBV5-4	NA	NA	TRBJ2-3	CASSLRQSTSTDTQYF	TGTGCCAGCAGCCTGAGACAGTCTACTAGCACAGATACGCAGTATTTT
TRBV5-1	NA	NA	TRBJ2-3	CASSLGNRLDRDTQYF	TGCGCCAGCAGCTTGGGTAACCGTCTAGACAGGGATACGCAGTATTTT
TRBV28	NA	NA	TRBJ1-5	CASSLGAMKGWRSNQPQHF	TGTGCCAGCAGTTTAGGGGCGATGAAGGGGTGGCGGAGCAATCAGCCCCAGCATTTT
TRBV27	NA	NA	TRBJ1-5	CASSLGGPRNQPQHF	TGTGCCAGCAGTTTAGGTGGGCCGCGCAATCAGCCCCAGCATTTT
TRBV2	NA	NA	TRBJ1-4	CASTLGQGNEKLFF	TGTGCCAGCACTCTAGGGCAGGGAAATGAAAAACTGTTTTTT
TRBV7-2	NA	NA	TRBJ2-1	CASSAARANEQFF	TGTGCCAGCAGCGCCGCTAGGGCTAATGAGCAGTTCTTC
TRBV7-9	TRBD2	NA	TRBJ2-1	CAVSAGAHNEQFF	TGTGCCGTTTCAGCGGGGGCCCACAATGAGCAGTTCTTC
TRBV6-6	NA	NA	TRBJ2-5	CASSYTGWAGTQYF	TGTGCCAGCAGTTATACAGGGTGGGCTGGGACCCAGTACTTC
TRBV6-5	NA	NA	TRBJ1-1	CASSVNTEAFF	TGTGCCAGCAGTGTCAACACTGAAGCTTTCTTT
TRBV18	NA	NA	TRBJ1-5	CASSPPQTSRPQHF	TGTGCCAGCTCACCACCACAGACGTCGAGGCCCCAGCATTTT
TRBV6-1	TRBD1	once	TRBJ2-7	CASRVGTGLYEQYF	TGTGCCAGCAGGGTGGGGACAGGGCTATACGAGCAGTACTTC
TRBV2	NA	NA	TRBJ1-1	CASSEWLFGGVSEAFF	TGTGCCAGCAGTGAATGGTTATTTGGGGGAGTCTCTGAAGCTTTCTTT
TRBV28	NA	NA	TRBJ2-3	CASSLEGGAGYF	TGTGCCAGCAGTTTAGAGGGCGGGGCGGGGTATTTT
TRBV6-1	NA	NA	TRBJ1-5	CASSWDTNQPQHF	TGTGCCAGTTCCTGGGACACCAATCAGCCCCAGCATTTT
TRBV30	NA	NA	TRBJ1-6	CAWSAGSNSPLHF	TGTGCCTGGAGTGCAGGATCCAATTCACCCCTCCACTTT
TRBV6-1	NA	NA	TRBJ1-1	CASRLGAMNTEAFF	TGTGCCAGCAGATTGGGGGCCATGAACACTGAAGCTTTCTTT
TRBV28	TRBD1	NA	TRBJ1-4	CASSLYQGATNEKLFF	TGTGCCAGCAGTTTGTATCAGGGGGCAACTAATGAAAAACTGTTTTTT
TRBV7-2	NA	NA	TRBJ2-1	CASSLDRNEQFF	TGTGCCAGCAGTCTCGATCGGAATGAGCAGTTCTTC
TRBV6-1	NA	NA	TRBJ2-2	CATSPRRVTGELFF	TGTGCCACCAGCCCTCGTAGGGTAACCGGGGAGCTGTTTTTT
TRBV4-1	NA	NA	TRBJ1-2	CASSQLAKGKSNGYTF	TGCGCCAGCAGCCAACTAGCAAAGGGGAAGTCGAATGGCTACACCTTC
TRBV27	NA	NA	TRBJ1-5	CASSLFRVPNQPQHF	TGTGCCAGCAGTTTGTTCAGGGTCCCGAATCAGCCCCAGCATTTT
TRBV19	NA	NA	TRBJ2-1	CASSISGNNEQFF	TGTGCCAGTAGTATTAGCGGTAACAATGAGCAGTTCTTC
TRBV19	TRBD1	NA	TRBJ1-5	CASVDRGSYSNQPQHF	TGTGCCAGTGTGGACAGGGGATCTTATAGCAATCAGCCCCAGCATTTT
TRBV4-1	NA	NA	TRBJ2-1	CASRQGSEQFF	TGCGCCAGCAGACAGGGTTCTGAGCAGTTCTTC
TRBV5-6	TRBD2	NA	TRBJ2-7	CASSLVGGGAYEQYF	TGTGCCAGCAGCTTGGTAGGCGGGGGTGCCTACGAGCAGTACTTC
TRBV6-5	TRBD1	once	TRBJ1-5	CASKRTGGLQPQHF	TGTGCCAGCAAAAGGACAGGGGGCCTTCAGCCCCAGCATTTT
TRBV27	NA	NA	TRBJ2-1	CASSLGSGLFNEQFF	TGTGCCAGCAGTTTAGGGAGCGGCCTCTTCAATGAGCAGTTCTTC
TRBV29-1	TRBD1	once	TRBJ2-3	CSVQKRQGAVDTQYF	TGCAGCGTCCAAAAGAGACAGGGGGCCGTAGATACGCAGTATTTT
TRBV6-1	NA	NA	TRBJ1-2	CASSEGHYGYTF	TGTGCCAGCAGTGAAGGACACTATGGCTACACCTTC
TRBV4-3	NA	NA	TRBJ1-6	CASSQVLNSPLHF	TGCGCCAGCAGCCAGGTCCTTAATTCACCCCTCCACTTT
TRBV7-2	TRBD1	NA	TRBJ2-2	CASSLSRSGQGNTGELFF	TGTGCCAGCAGCTTATCACGTTCGGGACAGGGGAACACCGGGGAGCTGTTTTTT
TRBV28	TRBD1	NA	TRBJ1-5	CASGRRRDRGFSNQPQHF	TGTGCCAGCGGCCGTCGGAGGGACAGGGGGTTTAGCAATCAGCCCCAGCATTTT
TRBV6-1	NA	NA	TRBJ1-6	CASSESGNSPLHF	TGTGCCAGCAGTGAGTCGGGGAATTCACCCCTCCACTTT
TRBV7-8	NA	NA	TRBJ2-3	CASSFYGAQKDTQYF	TGTGCCAGCAGCTTTTACGGGGCCCAGAAGGATACGCAGTATTTT
TRBV15	NA	NA	TRBJ1-2	CATSRDRVQTQGYTF	TGTGCCACCAGCAGAGATCGGGTACAGACCCAGGGCTACACCTTC
TRBV4-2	TRBD2	NA	TRBJ2-2	CASSQEGLAVVGGELFF	TGTGCCAGCAGCCAAGAGGGCCTAGCGGTGGTAGGCGGGGAGCTGTTTTTT
TRBV6-6	NA	NA	TRBJ1-2	CASSRDNYGYTF	TGTGCCAGCAGTCGGGACAACTATGGCTACACCTTC
TRBV25-1	NA	NA	TRBJ1-2	CASSDGTYGYTF	TGTGCCAGCAGTGATGGAACATATGGCTACACCTTC
TRBV10-3	TRBD2	NA	TRBJ2-1	CAISGTGTSGGYEQFF	TGTGCCATCAGTGGAACCGGGACTAGCGGCGGGTATGAGCAGTTCTTC
TRBV19	TRBD1	NA	TRBJ1-5	CASSPGQGHNQPQHF	TGTGCCAGTAGTCCAGGACAGGGTCACAATCAGCCCCAGCATTTT
TRBV19	NA	NA	TRBJ2-1	CASSIGRAGYLAEDNEQFF	TGTGCCAGTAGTATAGGGAGGGCAGGGTATTTAGCGGAGGACAATGAGCAGTTCTTC
TRBV19	NA	NA	TRBJ2-7	CASSIGGTALYEQYF	TGTGCCAGTAGTATAGGCGGGACAGCCCTCTACGAGCAGTACTTC
TRBV5-5	TRBD1	NA	TRBJ1-2	CAGRNPRQGGRNGYTF	TGTGCCGGAAGGAACCCGAGACAGGGTGGTAGGAATGGCTACACCTTC